The source of this T cell receptor beta chain is a study of blood T cell repertoires in COVID-19 (dated by TCRdb to about 2020). Study-wide context: Collaborator samples came from the United States, Italy and Spain and covered acute and convalescent phases of COVID-19. The prospective study material was composed of cDNA or gDNA derived from T cells, B-cell-depleted T cells, or PBMCs. Subjects who had been exposed to COVID-19, were actively infected with it, or had recovered from it provided the deeply sampled blood TCRbeta repertoires that made up the dataset. The repertoires were released in a freely available public database meant as a resource for research on the immune response to SARS-CoV-2. The samples were drawn from the first 160 participants of the ongoing ImmuneRACE study and from more than 1,000 subjects provided by 6 global collaborators. The sample metadata nearly always contained a de-identified subject ID, COVID-19 status, age in years and sex. HLA class I and class II types, where available, came from metadata supplied by the sample provider rather than from assay-based typing.

The collaborating institutions used their own protocols to collect whole blood in K2EDTA tubes. For TCRbeta analysis, collaborators shipped samples in one of three forms: frozen whole blood, isolated PBMCs, or DNA extracted from either of those sample types. TCRbeta CDR3 regions were amplified from genomic DNA using the immunoSEQ Assay, a bias-controlled multiplex PCR. As for the original processing: The number of nucleated cells in each sample was estimated by amplification of reference gene primers within the assay. To quantify the absolute abundance of each unique TCRbeta CDR3 rearrangement, sequence reads were collapsed and filtered. For each sample, productive Simpson clonality was calculated as the square root of Simpson's diversity index over productive rearrangements. In its TCRdb copy, this immuneACCESS table keeps in-frame sequences only and misses some clones. Where compared with another copy, unresolved V genes explain less than half of these, and the others have no known cause. V and J calls and clone size follow that table, whereas D and trimming were derived from the DNA. The sample table contains approximately 100,000 clones; only one count was recorded for roughly four fifths of them. The ten most abundant clones make up 20% to 25% of the sample.

Points the paper makes about the study in general: Clinical and demographic metadata were provided uncurated, with the amount varying by source and participant.

This clone showed up just a few times. Its binding antigen is unknown. No much larger clone is present one base from it, and per-base qualities are unavailable. Trimming leaves V shorter by 7 bases and J shorter by 4 bases, with the junction holding 5 bases beyond the gene matches. Sequences MNHEY (CDR1) and SVGAGI (CDR2) are obtained from the germline V gene. There are 13 amino acids in the CDR3, from cysteine to phenylalanine inclusive. Only the CDR3 region is kept as DNA, spanning 39 bases read in frame from base 1. The clonotype originates from a man aged 65 to 85 with active or convalescent COVID-19. The V and J segments used are TRBV6-5 and TRBJ1-1; 8 junctional bases match TRBD1. Material: peripheral blood. The CDR3 here reads CASMDRAVTEAFF. The nucleotide sequence reads as follows: TGTGCCAGCATGGACAGGGCGGTCACTGAAGCTTTCTTT.